What follows is one T cell receptor (beta chain) and its context. Its antigen is as yet unknown. V lost 7 bases and J 2 bases, leaving 9 bases between the germline ends. Germline V gene sequence: CDR1 MNHNY, CDR2 SVGAGI (reference sequence). This CDR3 contains 12 residues. The data originate from a study of T cells in localized non-small cell lung cancer. Regarding the study as a whole: A median of around 60 of the top 100 tumor clones appeared in adjacent lung, which was paired and uninvolved. Uninvolved adjacent lung showed the highest T cell clonality, exceeding tumor.

Produced via immunoSEQ multiplex PCR; TCRdb's table is partial and in-frame only. There are tens of thousands of clones in the sample; about 78% occur only once, and roughly 21% lies in the top ten. Sequencing used PBMCs, obtained before any cancer treatment. This receptor was taken from a man between 40 and 75 years old with stage II squamous cell lung carcinoma. The chain uses TRBV6-6 and TRBJ2-7; the D gene is possibly TRBD1 (6 bases). In nucleotides, the CDR3 is TGTGCCAGCATGAACAGGGCCTACGAGCAGTACTTC. Translated: CASMNRAYEQYF.